This paragraph covers one TCR beta chain sequence. This entry belongs to a study of blood T cells in healthy people across ages. The V and J ends lost 0 bases and 2 bases respectively, with 9 bases between them. The CDR3 loop spans 15 amino acids. In germline, CDR1 is LGHDT, CDR2 YNNKEL (reference sequence). Through a sample-barcoded 5' primer and a J-beta primer mix, a second PCR was run for about 6 to 11 cycles. A single record per CDR3 protein comes from TCRdb applying MiXCR to the 5' RACE reads. The sample lists 650,000 to 900,000 distinct CDR3 sequences; around 62% were seen once. Input material: blood. This chain joins TRBV3-1 and TRBJ2-3; unclear D gene. The receptor comes from a man younger than 45 in good health. This CDR3 is CASSQEALDTDTQYF. CDR3 DNA: TGTGCCAGCAGCCAAGAGGCCCTAGACACAGATACGCAGTATTTT.